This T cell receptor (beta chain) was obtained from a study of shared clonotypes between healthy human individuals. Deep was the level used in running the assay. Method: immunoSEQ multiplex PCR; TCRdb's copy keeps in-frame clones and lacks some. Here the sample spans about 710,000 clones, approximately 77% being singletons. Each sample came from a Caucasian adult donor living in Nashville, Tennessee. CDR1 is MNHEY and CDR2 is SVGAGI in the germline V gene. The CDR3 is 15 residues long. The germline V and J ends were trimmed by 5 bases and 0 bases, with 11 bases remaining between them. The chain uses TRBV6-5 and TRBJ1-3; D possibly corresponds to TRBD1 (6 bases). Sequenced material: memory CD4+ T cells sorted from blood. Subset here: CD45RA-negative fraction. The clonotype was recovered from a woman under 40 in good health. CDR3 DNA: TGTGCCAGCAGTCCGGACAGATACTCTGGAAACACCATATATTTT. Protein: CASSPDRYSGNTIYF.